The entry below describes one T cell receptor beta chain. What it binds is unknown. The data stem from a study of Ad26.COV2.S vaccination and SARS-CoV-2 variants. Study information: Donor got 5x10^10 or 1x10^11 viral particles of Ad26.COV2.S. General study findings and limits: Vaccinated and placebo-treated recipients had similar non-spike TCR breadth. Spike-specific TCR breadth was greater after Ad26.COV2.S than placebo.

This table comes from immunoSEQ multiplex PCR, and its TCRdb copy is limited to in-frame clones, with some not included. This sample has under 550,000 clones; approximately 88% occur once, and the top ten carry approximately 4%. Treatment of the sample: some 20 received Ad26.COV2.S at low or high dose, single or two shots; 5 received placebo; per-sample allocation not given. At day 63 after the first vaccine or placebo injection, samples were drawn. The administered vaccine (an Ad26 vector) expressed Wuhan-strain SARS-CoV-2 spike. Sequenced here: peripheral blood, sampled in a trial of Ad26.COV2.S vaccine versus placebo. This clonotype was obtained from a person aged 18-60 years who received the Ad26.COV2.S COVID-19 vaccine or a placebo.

CDR3: CASSLVWGNEQFF. In nucleotides, the CDR3 is TGTGCCAGCAGTTTAGTATGGGGCAATGAGCAGTTCTTC. The chain carries TRBV12-3 or TRBV12-4 and TRBJ2-1; D gene ambiguous. The CDR3 runs to 13 residues. V gave up 1 base and J gave up 6 bases, with 7 bases separating them.